The 21 T cell receptor beta chains below all came from one sample that was sequenced in a study of cytomegalovirus exposure and HLA in healthy donors. PCR employed 60 Vbeta and 13 Jbeta primers. TCRdb keeps only in-frame clones here, not all; method: immunoSEQ multiplex PCR. The sample yields some 150,000 clones, about 60% seen once. The sample taken for sequencing was PBMCs. Receptors originate from a woman between 55 and 75 years old in good health and CMV-seropositive.

The sample holds one count of this clone. V is TRBV13 and J is TRBJ2-3, with TRBD2 matching 10 bases. Germline V lookup: CDR1 PRHDT, CDR2 FYEKMQ (reference sequence). With V trimmed by 8 bases and J by 1 base, 6 bases remained unmatched. The length of the CDR3 is 15 residues. The CDR3 coding sequence is TGTGCCAGCCGTAGCGGGAGGAGGGGCACAGATACGCAGTATTTT. Protein product: CASRSGRRGTDTQYF.

CDR3 DNA sequence: TGTGCCAGCAGCTTGGGGACAGCCTATCAAGAGACCCAGTACTTC. Encoded protein: CASSLGTAYQETQYF. This rearrangement joins TRBV7-9 to TRBJ2-5; 7 bases agree with TRBD1. V shed 3 bases, J shed 2 bases, and the junction held 6 bases outside the gene matches. CDR1 is SEHNR and CDR2 is FQNEAQ in the germline V gene (reference sequence). The CDR3 is 15 residues long.

This chain joins TRBV27 and TRBJ1-1, with 8 bases fitting TRBD1. Germline trimming cut 3 bases from V and 1 base from J; bases unmatched to any gene: 1. This CDR3 spans 14 amino acids. Germline V gene sequence: CDR1 MNHEY, CDR2 SMNVEV (reference sequence). CDR3 residues: CASSFDRGNTEAFF. DNA of the CDR3: TGTGCCAGCAGTTTCGACAGGGGGAACACTGAAGCTTTCTTT.

V is TRBV19 and J is TRBJ1-2, with D possibly being TRBD1 (5 bases). The V and J ends lost 7 bases and 2 bases respectively, with 11 bases between them. The germline CDR1 and CDR2 sequences are LNHDA and SQIVND (reference sequence). This CDR3 comprises 13 residues. CDR3 sequence (DNA): TGTGCCAGTACGATGGGGCAAAACTATGGCTACACCTTC. This gives the protein CASTMGQNYGYTF.

This clone was seen a handful of times. The chain links TRBV13 to TRBJ2-3, with a weak D call TRBD1 (5 bases). V shed 2 bases and J shed 5 bases, with 11 bases lying between them. Germline-derived CDR1 and CDR2 are PRHDT and FYEKMQ (reference sequence). The CDR3 consists of 14 residues. CDR3 in DNA: TGTGCCAGCAGCTTACGCAGGGTCGAAGATACGCAGTATTTT. Amino acid sequence: CASSLRRVEDTQYF.

The chain is built from TRBV7-2 and TRBJ1-1, with a weak D call TRBD1 (5 bases). CDR3 length equals 13 residues. V was trimmed by 3 bases and J by 3 bases, leaving 8 bases between them. The germline CDR1 and CDR2 sequences are SGHTA and FQGNSA. The CDR3 loop reads CASSFGADTEAFF. CDR3 coding DNA: TGTGCCAGCAGCTTTGGGGCTGACACTGAAGCTTTCTTT.

CDR3 in DNA: TGTGCCAGCAGCTTTGAGGGGACGGGGGGCTACAATGAGCAGTTCTTC. Translated, it gives CASSFEGTGGYNEQFF. The chain joins TRBV11-3 to TRBJ2-1; 7 nucleotides agree with TRBD2. The V gene end was trimmed by 3 bases and the J gene end by 3 bases; junction bases not matched to a gene: 8. Germline V gives CDR1 SGHNT, CDR2 YENEEA. The CDR3 totals 16 residues.

The chain employs TRBV19 and TRBJ1-5, with 7 positions matching TRBD1. The CDR3 is made up of 16 amino acids. CDR1 is LNHDA and CDR2 is SQIVND in the germline V gene (reference sequence). The J segment lost 2 bases and the V segment lost 6 bases, leaving 10 bases of the junction unmatched. For the CDR3, the DNA is TGTGCCAGTAGGACTCACACGGGACAGCGCAATCAGCCCCAGCATTTT. It is translated as CASRTHTGQRNQPQHF.

The rearrangement uses TRBV4-1 and TRBJ1-1; D is possibly TRBD1 (5 bases). Looked up from germline, CDR1 is MGHRA and CDR2 is YSYEKL. This CDR3 has 15 residues. Deletions cut 4 bases from V and 1 base from J, with 13 bases between. Written as DNA, the CDR3 is TGCGCCAGCAGCCTGGTGGTCCAGGGGAACACTGAAGCTTTCTTT. Its translation is CASSLVVQGNTEAFF.

This chain connects TRBV9 to TRBJ2-3; 7 positions match TRBD2. Per the germline V gene, CDR1 is SGDLS and CDR2 is YYNGEE. The CDR3 loop spans 18 amino acids. After removal of 0 bases from V and 1 base from J, the junction contained 11 bases not matched to a gene. CDR3 sequence reads: CASSVVPSAGARTDTQYF. DNA of the CDR3: TGTGCCAGCAGCGTAGTTCCATCGGCGGGAGCACGCACAGATACGCAGTATTTT.

This chain connects TRBV28 to TRBJ2-5; tentative D call: TRBD2 (6 bases). This CDR3 spans 14 amino acids. Germline CDR1 is MDHEN and CDR2 is SYDVKM. Trimming shortened V by 5 bases and J by 5 bases, and 15 bases separated the two germline ends. The DNA for the CDR3 is TGTGCCAGCAGTCTTCCGCTAGCGATGGAGACCCAGTACTTC. This gives the protein CASSLPLAMETQYF.

This clone was counted a few times. The chain recombines TRBV9 with TRBJ2-1, with D maybe TRBD2 (7 bases). The CDR3 has 15 residues. V lost 3 bases and J lost 2, with 12 bases in between. Germline V gene lookup returns CDR1 SGDLS and CDR2 YYNGEE. CDR3 nucleotides: TGTGCCAGCAGCGGGGGGCTAGCGGCCTACAATGAGCAGTTCTTC. This translates into CASSGGLAAYNEQFF. Full variable domain (missing parts from reference TRBV9 and TRBJ2-1): DSGVTQTPKHLITATGQRVTLRCSPRSGDLSVYWYQQSLDQGLQFLIQYYNGEERAKGNILERFSAQQFPDLHSELNLSSLELGDSALYFCASSGGLAAYNEQFFGPGTRLTVL.

The chain has TRBV5-4 and TRBJ1-2; 9 bases are shared with TRBD1. Germline assignment: CDR1 SGHNT and CDR2 YYREEE (reference sequence). V lost 3 bases, J lost 4 bases, and 16 bases stayed unmatched. This CDR3 region has 18 residues. The CDR3 DNA sequence: TGTGCCAGCAGCTCGCCCACTGACAGGGGGGGAAAGAGCTATGGCTACACCTTC. This gives the protein CASSSPTDRGGKSYGYTF.

This clone appeared a few times. This chain connects TRBV18 to TRBJ2-1; TRBD2 agrees at 10 bases. The V segment lost 1 base and the J segment 0 bases; nucleotides outside the gene matches: 3. This CDR3 has 17 residues. CDR1 and CDR2 from the germline V gene are KGHSH and LQKENI. CDR3 amino acids: CASSPRTSGYSYNEQFF. CDR3 nucleotides: TGTGCCAGCTCACCACGGACTAGCGGATACTCCTACAATGAGCAGTTCTTC.

The gene calls are TRBV7-8 and TRBJ2-1; tentative D call: TRBD1 (5 bases). V was cut by 3 bases and J by 4 bases, with 13 bases left in between. Germline CDR1 is SGHVS and CDR2 is FQNEAQ. The CDR3 spans 15 residues. The CDR3 reads CASSFGQGLYNEQFF. The CDR3 DNA reads TGTGCCAGCAGCTTCGGGCAGGGCTTATACAATGAGCAGTTCTTC.

The genes are TRBV7-2 and TRBJ2-1, with 7 bases fitting TRBD2. CDR3 size: 14 residues. With V trimmed by 2 bases and J by 5 bases, 3 bases remained unmatched. Germline V lookup: CDR1 SGHTA, CDR2 FQGNSA. In nucleotides, the CDR3 is TGTGCCAGCAGCTTAACTAGCGCCCACAATGAGCAGTTCTTC. It encodes CASSLTSAHNEQFF.

This clone was observed a few times. The genes are TRBV6-6 and TRBJ2-7, with D possibly being TRBD2 (7 bases). Germline values: CDR1 MNHNY, CDR2 SVGAGI (reference sequence). CDR3 size: 15 residues. Trimming shortened V by 7 bases and J by 0 bases, and 16 bases separated the two germline ends. The CDR3 region has the DNA TGTGCCAGCACCCAGGGCGGGGGCTTCTCCTACGAGCAGTACTTC. The encoded protein is CASTQGGGFSYEQYF.

Only one count was recorded for this clone. The rearrangement joins TRBV9 to TRBJ2-7; TRBD1 matches at 11 bases. From germline, CDR1 is SGDLS and CDR2 YYNGEE. This CDR3 has 15 residues. V lost 3 bases, J lost 0 bases, and 2 bases stayed unmatched. The chain's CDR3 is CASSDGTGGSYEQYF. CDR3 nucleotide sequence: TGTGCCAGCAGCGACGGGACAGGGGGCTCCTACGAGCAGTACTTC.

This clone appeared once. CDR3 loop: CASSWGGGSNEQFF. In nucleotides, the CDR3 is TGTGCCAGCAGCTGGGGGGGAGGAAGCAATGAGCAGTTCTTC. This sequence joins TRBV11-3 and TRBJ2-1; 7 bases align to TRBD2. Germline V lookup: CDR1 SGHNT, CDR2 YENEEA. This CDR3 is 14 amino acids long. V dropped 4 bases and J dropped 6; count of bases not matched to a gene: 6.

This clone was recorded only once. This chain joins TRBV29-1 and TRBJ2-5; 7 bases line up with TRBD2. The CDR3 loop spans 15 amino acids. The V segment lost 1 base and the J segment 4 bases; nucleotides outside the gene matches: 9. The V gene's germline CDR1 is SQVTM and CDR2 ANQGSEA. CDR3 residues: CSVEGAAGEVETQYF. The DNA of the CDR3 is TGCAGCGTTGAAGGTGCTGCGGGAGAGGTAGAGACCCAGTACTTC.

This clone was counted between two and nine times. The rearrangement joins TRBV5-6 to TRBJ2-7, with 10 bases matching TRBD2. The V segment lost 2 bases and the J segment 8 bases; nucleotides outside the gene matches: 7. The V gene's germline CDR1 is SGHDT and CDR2 YYEEEE. The CDR3 spans 14 residues. The CDR3 DNA follows: TGTGCCAGCAGCTTACTAGCGGGAAAAAAAAAGCAGTACTTC. It is translated as CASSLLAGKKKQYF.